This T cell receptor (beta chain) was obtained from a study of blood T cells in healthy people across ages. In germline, CDR1 is MDHEN, CDR2 SYDVKM. This CDR3 region has 14 residues. V dropped 6 bases and J dropped 2 bases, with 12 bases sitting between them. Primers used in a second PCR of about 6 to 11 cycles were a sample-barcoded 5' primer and a J-beta primer mix. A single record per CDR3 protein comes from TCRdb applying MiXCR to the 5' RACE reads. In the table there are some 900,000 distinct CDR3 sequences, 45% to 50% of which are singletons. The chain uses TRBV28 and TRBJ2-3; D uncertain. The sequenced material came from blood. This receptor was identified in a young man in good health. CDR3 sequence (DNA): TGTGCCAGCAGCCCCAACAGAAACACAGATACGCAGTATTTT. Its translation: CASSPNRNTDTQYF.